These 5 T cell receptor beta chains were all obtained from the same sample, sequenced in a study of blood T cell repertoires in COVID-19. The method was immunoSEQ multiplex PCR; TCRdb's version includes in-frame clones alone and lacks a portion of them. The sample shows 75,000 to 100,000 clones, 81% of them seen only once. The sample was peripheral blood. These receptors all come from a man in his 60s with acute or convalescent COVID-19.

This rearrangement joins TRBV4-3 to TRBJ2-7, with TRBD2 identical over 10 bases. J gave up 4 bases and V 10 bases, and 4 bases lay outside the gene matches. Germline V gene data show CDR1 as LGHNA and CDR2 as YSLEER. The CDR3 has 12 amino acids. The CDR3, as DNA: TGCGCCAAGGGGACTAGCGCTTACGAGCAGTACTTC. This codes for CAKGTSAYEQYF.

The rearrangement links TRBV25-1 to TRBJ2-7; TRBD1 agrees at 7 bases. CDR1 and CDR2 (germline): MGHDK, SYGVNS. J lost 6 bases, V lost 6 bases, and 5 bases had no gene match. This CDR3 is built from 12 residues. CDR3 sequence: CASRTGFAEQYF. In DNA form, the CDR3 reads TGTGCCAGCAGGACAGGGTTTGCCGAGCAGTACTTC.

This sequence joins TRBV19 and TRBJ1-1; 8 bases align to TRBD1. The CDR3 is 14 amino acids. The V gene end was trimmed by 5 bases and the J gene end by 4 bases; junction bases not matched to a gene: 6. Germline CDR1 reads LNHDA; CDR2 reads SQIVND (reference sequence). The CDR3 here is CASSVDRDRTEAFF. CDR3 DNA: TGTGCCAGTAGTGTGGACAGGGATCGCACTGAAGCTTTCTTT.

The chain employs TRBV7-2 and TRBJ2-7; tentatively, D is TRBD2 (6 bases). Per the germline V gene, CDR1 is SGHTA and CDR2 is FQGNSA. V lost 3 bases to trimming and J lost 0 bases, with 12 bases between them. This CDR3 spans 15 amino acids. In DNA form, the CDR3 reads TGTGCCAGCAGCTTTCAATCGGGAGTCTCCTACGAGCAGTACTTC. Translated: CASSFQSGVSYEQYF.

This clone was seen a handful of times. Here the CDR3 reads CASSPDSSGNTIYF. The CDR3 bases are TGTGCCAGCAGCCCCGACAGCTCCGGAAACACCATATATTTT. The rearrangement uses TRBV7-6 and TRBJ1-3; D might be TRBD1 (5 bases). The CDR3 runs to 14 residues. Germline assignment: CDR1 SGHVS and CDR2 FNYEAQ. Deletions cut 5 bases from V and 4 bases from J, with 12 bases between.